This record concerns one TCR beta chain sequence. The sample comes from a study of cytomegalovirus exposure and HLA in healthy donors. Healthy bone marrow donors made up the cohort. Use of 60 Vbeta and 13 Jbeta primers characterized the PCR. Data came from immunoSEQ multiplex PCR; TCRdb stores just in-frame clones and leaves some out. The sample holds some 99,000 clones, just under 70% seen once. This CDR3 contains 14 residues. Germline V gene sequence: CDR1 SGDLS, CDR2 YYNGEE. V lost 1 base, J lost 4 bases, and 2 bases stayed unmatched. This clonotype originated in a woman between 70 and 85 years old in good health and CMV-seropositive. Input material: PBMCs. This chain joins TRBV9 and TRBJ2-5, with 9 positions matching TRBD1. The CDR3 spells CASSVTGQGETQYF. DNA for the CDR3: TGTGCCAGCAGCGTAACGGGACAGGGAGAGACCCAGTACTTC.